The clone carrying this T cell receptor (beta chain) was seen repeatedly, ten times or more. TCR beta CDR3 regions were amplified from RNA. The TCR CDR3 was amplified in a first-round RT-PCR using the HTBI primer set. MiXCR, run by TCRdb on the multiplex PCR reads, gives a single entry per CDR3 protein. The data contain about 600,000 distinct CDR3 sequences, about 14% of them singletons. The data are from a study of T cells in Graves' hyperthyroidism and ophthalmopathy. Study summary: Peripheral blood sampling occurred at initial diagnosis, before any treatment.

V gave up 5 bases and J gave up 4 bases; unmatched junction bases: 12. This CDR3 contains 18 residues. Germline V gene lookup returns CDR1 MDHEN and CDR2 SYDVKM. Exclusion followed for patients with uncontrolled infection, other autoimmune disease, pregnancy or lactation. Orbital computed tomography and thyroid ultrasound, together with serum TRAb and thyroxine and clinical symptoms, were used for diagnoses. 10 ml of fresh peripheral blood supplied the PBMCs. Sample: blood. The clonotype comes from a young woman with Graves' ophthalmopathy. V gene TRBV28 combines with J gene TRBJ1-5; TRBD1 matches 12 bases. DNA of the CDR3: TGTGCCAGCAGTGTCCGGGACAGGGGGCTTTTCTTTAATCAGCCCCAGCATTTT. It is translated as CASSVRDRGLFFNQPQHF.